A single sample is the source of the 10 T cell receptor beta chains below, sequenced in a study of CD4+ T cells in melanoma. The data were produced by immunoSEQ multiplex PCR, yet TCRdb's version contains in-frame clones alone and is incomplete. The repertoire holds 9,500 or so clones, with nearly 80% as singletons. Sample: cells from a culture (not recorded whether cultured in vitro). Receptors were obtained from a human donor with melanoma.

The V and J genes are TRBV6-2 or TRBV6-3 and TRBJ2-1; D might be TRBD1 (6 bases). In germline, CDR1 is MNHEY, CDR2 SVGEGT. Trimming stripped 6 bases from V and 1 base from J, with 10 bases between. The CDR3 covers 14 residues. Here the CDR3 reads CASSPGQSYNEQFF. Here the CDR3 DNA reads TGTGCCAGCAGCCCCGGACAGTCCTACAATGAGCAGTTCTTC.

The chain links TRBV4-2 to TRBJ1-2; D unclear. With 3 bases removed from V and 4 bases from J, the gap between germline ends came to 6 bases. CDR1 and CDR2 (germline): LGHNA, YNFKEQ. The CDR3 loop spans 12 amino acids. The CDR3 here is CASSQGIYGYTF. Written as DNA, the CDR3 is TGTGCCAGCAGCCAGGGGATCTATGGCTACACCTTC.

The chain has TRBV5-5 and TRBJ1-3, with a possible D match to TRBD1 (6 bases). The CDR3 spans 16 residues. V was cut by 3 bases and J by 0 bases, with 13 bases left in between. The V gene's germline CDR1 is SGHKS and CDR2 YYEKEE (reference sequence). CDR3 nucleotide sequence: TGTGCCAGCAGCTCTTATGTAGGGGGCTCTGGAAACACCATATATTTT. The encoded protein is CASSSYVGGSGNTIYF.

The J gene is TRBJ2-7, the V gene TRBV7-9; D is perhaps TRBD1 or TRBD2 (5 bases each). CDR1 is SEHNR, CDR2 FQNEAQ, per germline (reference sequence). V was trimmed by 4 bases and J by 4 bases, leaving 11 bases between them. CDR3 length: 13 amino acids. CDR3 in amino acids: CASSSGAWYEQYF. The DNA of the CDR3 is TGTGCCAGCAGCTCCGGGGCTTGGTACGAGCAGTACTTC. Filled out from reference TRBV7-9 and TRBJ2-7, the complete variable domain reads DTGVSQNPRHKITKRGQNVTFRCDPISEHNRLYWYRQTLGQGPEFLTYFQNEAQLEKSRLLSDRFSAERPKGSFSTLEIQRTEQGDSAMYLCASSSGAWYEQYFGPGTRLTVT.

This clone was detected only once. The chain has TRBV18 and TRBJ2-5; D might be TRBD1 (6 bases). There are 13 residues in the CDR3. Per the germline V gene, CDR1 is KGHSH and CDR2 is LQKENI. V lost 3 bases to trimming and J lost 3 bases, with 8 bases between them. CDR3 sequence (DNA): TGTGCCAGCTCACCTCCAGGGGAAGAGACCCAGTACTTC. Residues: CASSPPGEETQYF.

This clone was seen a few times. V gene TRBV7-8 combines with J gene TRBJ1-5; no clear D gene. Germline V gives CDR1 SGHVS, CDR2 FQNEAQ. The CDR3 runs 13 residues. V gave up 0 bases and J gave up 5 bases, with 5 bases separating them. CDR3 residues: CASSLAPDQPQHF. CDR3 nucleotides: TGTGCCAGCAGCTTAGCCCCTGATCAGCCCCAGCATTTT.

The chain employs TRBV2 and TRBJ1-5; D might be TRBD1 (5 bases). The length of the CDR3 is 16 residues. CDR1 and CDR2 from the germline V gene are SNHLY and FYNNEI. V was trimmed by 8 bases and J by 7 bases, leaving 24 bases between them. The CDR3: CASVESGTGIVQPQHF. In DNA, the CDR3 is TGTGCCAGCGTGGAATCTGGAACAGGAATTGTCCAGCCCCAGCATTTT.

The V call is TRBV5-1, the J call TRBJ2-2; 7 positions match TRBD1. The CDR3 has 16 amino acids. J was trimmed by 0 bases and V by 4 bases; bases with no gene match: 6. CDR1 is SGHRS, CDR2 YFSETQ, per germline. CDR3 region: CASSDPGTANTGELFF. CDR3 DNA: TGCGCCAGCAGCGATCCCGGGACAGCGAACACCGGGGAGCTGTTTTTT.

The rearrangement links TRBV5-8 to TRBJ2-6; D possibly corresponds to TRBD2 (5 bases). Germline lookup yields CDR1 SGHTS and CDR2 YDEGEE. The CDR3 covers 17 residues. V was pared by 6 bases and J by 0 bases, with 16 bases between. CDR3 DNA: TGTGCCAGCACCCTCGGACTCTCGCCCTCTGGGGCCAACGTCCTGACTTTC. Protein product: CASTLGLSPSGANVLTF.

V and J are TRBV11-1 and TRBJ2-3; perhaps D is TRBD1 or TRBD2 (5 bases each). The CDR3 is 16 residues long. The V and J ends lost 5 bases and 0 bases respectively, with 15 bases between them. Germline assignment: CDR1 SGHAT and CDR2 FQDESV (reference sequence). DNA of the CDR3: TGTGCCAGCAGCCTCAAAAGGGGACCCAGCACAGATACGCAGTATTTT. This encodes CASSLKRGPSTDTQYF.